The rows below give T cell receptor beta chains drawn from one sample of a study of cytomegalovirus exposure and HLA in healthy donors. The protocol was immunoSEQ multiplex PCR, while the TCRdb copy is restricted to in-frame clones and leaves out a portion. The table records about 150,000 clones, roughly 70% of them present only once. The material sequenced was PBMCs. All receptors come from a young man in good health and CMV-seropositive. Both conserved end residues are part of each CDR3. A D gene is named only where the DNA matches it firmly. Clone size is not always given. Where it is, it says once, few, many or a class for expanded clones.

j_gene: TRBJ2-5; v_gene: TRBV28; abundance: -; d_gene: TRBD2; CDR3nt: TGTGCCAGCGGGGCGGGAGCAGGTGAGACCCAGTACTTC; CDR3aa: CASGAGAGETQYF
j_gene: TRBJ1-1; v_gene: TRBV2; abundance: once; d_gene: -; CDR3nt: TGTGCCAGCAGCACAGGGCCAACTGAAGCTTTCTTT; CDR3aa: CASSTGPTEAFF
j_gene: TRBJ2-7; v_gene: TRBV6-6; abundance: few; d_gene: -; CDR3nt: TGTGCCAGCAGTTACGTTCCTAGCGTGAACTACGAGCAGTACTTC; CDR3aa: CASSYVPSVNYEQYF
j_gene: TRBJ2-3; v_gene: TRBV5-6; abundance: -; d_gene: -; CDR3nt: TGTGCCAGCAGCTCAGGGGACCCAGATACGCAGTATTTT; CDR3aa: CASSSGDPDTQYF
j_gene: TRBJ2-7; v_gene: TRBV5-6; abundance: -; d_gene: -; CDR3nt: TGTGCCAGCACTCTGCGGCAGTCCTACGAGCAGTACTTC; CDR3aa: CASTLRQSYEQYF
j_gene: TRBJ2-1; v_gene: TRBV5-1; abundance: -; d_gene: -; CDR3nt: TGCGCCAGCAGCTTGGCCTACCCCACCTCCTACAATGAGCAGTTCTTC; CDR3aa: CASSLAYPTSYNEQFF
j_gene: TRBJ2-7; v_gene: TRBV28; abundance: -; d_gene: -; CDR3nt: TGTGCCAGCGCCCCCGTGTGGGGGCGCGAGCAGTACTTC; CDR3aa: CASAPVWGREQYF
j_gene: TRBJ1-4; v_gene: TRBV7-6; abundance: -; d_gene: -; CDR3nt: TGTGCCAGCAGCTTAGGAGCTTCGGGGGAAAAACTGTTTTTT; CDR3aa: CASSLGASGEKLFF
j_gene: TRBJ2-7; v_gene: TRBV28; abundance: -; d_gene: -; CDR3nt: TGTGCCAGCAGTTTTCGCGAGCAGTACTTC; CDR3aa: CASSFREQYF
j_gene: TRBJ2-7; v_gene: TRBV27; abundance: -; d_gene: TRBD2; CDR3nt: TGTGCCAGCAGTTCCAGCGGGAGAGGGTCCTACGAGCAGTACTTC; CDR3aa: CASSSSGRGSYEQYF
j_gene: TRBJ2-7; v_gene: TRBV29-1; abundance: -; d_gene: TRBD1; CDR3nt: TGCAGCGTTGGGGGCTCCGGACAGGGCTACGAGCAGTACTTC; CDR3aa: CSVGGSGQGYEQYF
j_gene: TRBJ2-3; v_gene: TRBV4-2; abundance: few; d_gene: -; CDR3nt: TGTGCCAGCAGCCAATGGGAGATCACAGATACGCAGTATTTT; CDR3aa: CASSQWEITDTQYF
j_gene: TRBJ2-3; v_gene: TRBV2; abundance: -; d_gene: -; CDR3nt: TGTGCCAGCAGTGCCCTCGCGGGAGATACGCAGTATTTT; CDR3aa: CASSALAGDTQYF
j_gene: TRBJ1-2; v_gene: TRBV18; abundance: -; d_gene: -; CDR3nt: TGTGCCAGCTCACCACCGGACAAGTCTAACTATGGCTACACCTTC; CDR3aa: CASSPPDKSNYGYTF
j_gene: TRBJ2-7; v_gene: TRBV6-1; abundance: -; d_gene: TRBD2; CDR3nt: TGTGCCAGCAGTGATGACCGGGGGGGCTTCGAGCAGTACTTC; CDR3aa: CASSDDRGGFEQYF
j_gene: TRBJ2-7; v_gene: TRBV5-6; abundance: -; d_gene: TRBD2; CDR3nt: TGTGCCAGCAGCTTGTTGACTAGCGGCTACTACGAGCAGTACTTC; CDR3aa: CASSLLTSGYYEQYF
j_gene: TRBJ2-7; v_gene: TRBV4-2; abundance: once; d_gene: -; CDR3nt: TGTGCCAGCAGCCAAGATACGGGGAGTTACGAGCAGTACTTC; CDR3aa: CASSQDTGSYEQYF
j_gene: TRBJ2-7; v_gene: TRBV4-1; abundance: -; d_gene: TRBD2; CDR3nt: TGCGCCAGCAGCCAACTAAGTCCTCTCGGACTAGCGGGAGTCGGATACGAGCAGTACTTC; CDR3aa: CASSQLSPLGLAGVGYEQYF
j_gene: TRBJ2-3; v_gene: TRBV10-1; abundance: -; d_gene: TRBD1; CDR3nt: TGCGCCAGCAGTGAGGGGACAGGGGATAGAGATACGCAGTATTTT; CDR3aa: CASSEGTGDRDTQYF
j_gene: TRBJ1-2; v_gene: TRBV6-5; abundance: -; d_gene: TRBD1; CDR3nt: TGTGCCAGCAGTTACTCGAGGACAGGGGGCAGCTATGGCTACACCTTC; CDR3aa: CASSYSRTGGSYGYTF
j_gene: TRBJ2-7; v_gene: TRBV9; abundance: -; d_gene: TRBD2; CDR3nt: TGTGCCAGCAGCGTATCGGCTAGCGGTACCTACGAGCAGTACTTC; CDR3aa: CASSVSASGTYEQYF
j_gene: TRBJ2-7; v_gene: TRBV6-1; abundance: -; d_gene: TRBD2; CDR3nt: TGTGCCAGCAGTGAATTTCCGGGACTAGCGGGAGTTATCAACGAGCAGTACTTC; CDR3aa: CASSEFPGLAGVINEQYF
j_gene: TRBJ1-5; v_gene: TRBV9; abundance: once; d_gene: TRBD1; CDR3nt: TGTGCCAGCGACAAAGGGGGGGGGACAGGAAACAATCAGCCCCAGCATTTT; CDR3aa: CASDKGGGTGNNQPQHF
j_gene: TRBJ2-3; v_gene: TRBV4-1; abundance: -; d_gene: TRBD1; CDR3nt: TGCGCCAGCAGCTCACCGGGACAGGGGGACGATACGCAGTATTTT; CDR3aa: CASSSPGQGDDTQYF
j_gene: TRBJ2-6; v_gene: TRBV7-9; abundance: -; d_gene: -; CDR3nt: TGTGCCAGCAGCTTGCCTGGGCAGGCCCCGTCTGGGGCCAACGTCCTGACTTTC; CDR3aa: CASSLPGQAPSGANVLTF
j_gene: TRBJ2-7; v_gene: TRBV2; abundance: -; d_gene: TRBD1; CDR3nt: TGTGCCAGCACACCTGAGGGGGACAGGTCCTACGAGCAGTACTTC; CDR3aa: CASTPEGDRSYEQYF
j_gene: TRBJ2-7; v_gene: TRBV2; abundance: -; d_gene: -; CDR3nt: TGTGCCAGCAGTGTAGGAGGGAGGTCCGAGCAGTACTTC; CDR3aa: CASSVGGRSEQYF
j_gene: TRBJ1-1; v_gene: TRBV19; abundance: -; d_gene: TRBD1; CDR3nt: TGTGCCAGTAGGCAACAGGGGCTGAACACTGAAGCTTTCTTT; CDR3aa: CASRQQGLNTEAFF
j_gene: TRBJ2-7; v_gene: TRBV27; abundance: -; d_gene: TRBD1; CDR3nt: TGTGCCAGCAGCTCCGGACAGGGTAGTCGATACGAGCAGTACTTC; CDR3aa: CASSSGQGSRYEQYF
j_gene: TRBJ2-1; v_gene: TRBV28; abundance: few; d_gene: TRBD2; CDR3nt: TGTGCCAGCAGTAGCCCGGGACTAGCGGTGCCCCCTGAGCAGTTCTTC; CDR3aa: CASSSPGLAVPPEQFF
j_gene: TRBJ1-1; v_gene: TRBV28; abundance: -; d_gene: -; CDR3nt: TGTGCCAGCAGTCCCCCTGTCCGGGGAACTGAAGCTTTCTTT; CDR3aa: CASSPPVRGTEAFF
j_gene: TRBJ1-2; v_gene: TRBV19; abundance: -; d_gene: -; CDR3nt: TGTGCCAGTAGTTCTTCCCGGGACAAGGAGGTCTATGGCTACACCTTC; CDR3aa: CASSSSRDKEVYGYTF
j_gene: TRBJ2-1; v_gene: TRBV7-3; abundance: -; d_gene: TRBD2; CDR3nt: TGTGCCAGCAGCTTAGGGGGGCTAGCGGGCGCCTACAATGAGCAGTTCTTC; CDR3aa: CASSLGGLAGAYNEQFF